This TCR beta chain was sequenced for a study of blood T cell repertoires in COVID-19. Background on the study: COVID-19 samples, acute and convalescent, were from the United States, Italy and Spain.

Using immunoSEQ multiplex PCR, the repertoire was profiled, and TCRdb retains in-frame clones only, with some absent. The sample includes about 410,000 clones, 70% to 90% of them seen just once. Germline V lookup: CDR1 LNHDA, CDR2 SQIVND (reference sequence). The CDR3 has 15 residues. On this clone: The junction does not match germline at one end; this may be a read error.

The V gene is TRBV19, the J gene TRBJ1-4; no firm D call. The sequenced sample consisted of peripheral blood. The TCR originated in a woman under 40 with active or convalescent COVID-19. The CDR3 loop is CASSTLNVGREWKKF. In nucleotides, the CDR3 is TGTGCCAGTAGTACCCTCAACGTCGGACGGGAATGGAAGAAGTTT. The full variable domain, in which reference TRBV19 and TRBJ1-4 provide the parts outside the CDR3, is DGGITQSPKYLFRKEGQNVTLSCEQNLNHDAMYWYRQDPGQGLRLIYYSQIVNDFQKGDIAEGYSVSREKKESFPLTVTSAQKNPTAFYLCASSTLNVGREWKKFGSGTQLSVL.